The 17 T cell receptor beta chains listed next were all sequenced from one sample in a study of human T cells and chemical hapten exposure. Stated time point: patch test 2, 6 weeks after DPC sensitization. Described treatment: therapeutic diphenylcyclopropenone sensitization with weekly scalp DPC. Extraction of total RNA was performed on unfractionated whole blood. TCRdb itself ran the RACE reads through MiXCR, one entry per CDR3 protein. The data show roughly 42,000 distinct CDR3 sequences, around a tenth seen once. The sample consisted of whole blood, taken in connection with sensitization to the hapten diphenylcyclopropenone (DPC). These receptors all stem from a woman under 40 with alopecia areata. Some clones in this sample may be carry-over from other donors' samples.

At least ten counts were recorded for this clonotype. V and J are TRBV20-1 and TRBJ1-1; maybe TRBD1 (6 bases). V lost 5 bases and J lost 0, with 16 bases in between. The CDR3 sequence is 15 residues long. Per germline, CDR1 DFQATT and CDR2 SNEGSKA (reference sequence). The CDR3 nucleotides read TGCAGTGCTTTTACAGGACAGCCCATGAACACTGAAGCTTTCTTT. Protein product: CSAFTGQPMNTEAFF.

The rearrangement joins TRBV6-5 to TRBJ2-2, with D possibly being TRBD1 (5 bases). This CDR3 spans 16 amino acids. V lost 2 bases and J lost 3, with 13 bases in between. From germline, CDR1 is MNHEY and CDR2 SVGAGI. CDR3 in DNA: TGTGCCAGCAGTTACGAGGCGCAGGGATACACCGGGGAGCTGTTTTTT. Protein sequence: CASSYEAQGYTGELFF.

V is TRBV7-8 and J is TRBJ2-2; 10 nucleotides line up with TRBD1. The J segment lost 7 bases and the V segment lost 0 bases, leaving 2 bases of the junction unmatched. The CDR3 sequence is 15 residues long. CDR1 and CDR2 (germline): SGHVS, FQNEAQ. CDR3 sequence: CASSLAGQGFGELFF. The CDR3 DNA follows: TGTGCCAGCAGCTTAGCGGGACAGGGGTTCGGGGAGCTGTTTTTT.

This clonotype has more than one count but fewer than ten. The chain uses TRBV6-2 or TRBV6-3 and TRBJ2-7, with 10 nucleotides matching TRBD1. CDR3 length: 15 amino acids. Losses at the gene ends were 2 bases for V and 3 bases for J; bases not matched to a gene: 4. Germline loops: CDR1 MNHEY, CDR2 SVGEGT. Written as DNA, the CDR3 is TGTGCCAGCAGTTACGGGACAGGGGTATACTACGAGCAGTACTTC. This gives the protein CASSYGTGVYYEQYF.

This chain uses TRBV7-3 with TRBJ2-3; D call uncertain. The CDR3 has 14 amino acids. Germline CDR1 is SGHTA and CDR2 is FQGTGA. Trimming took 5 bases from V and 4 from J, leaving 13 bases between them. CDR3 coding DNA: TGTGCCAGCAGCCCCCTGGAGTCCCCAGATACGCAGTATTTT. This gives the protein CASSPLESPDTQYF.

This rearrangement joins TRBV7-2 to TRBJ1-1; D remains unclear. Per the germline V gene, CDR1 is SGHTA and CDR2 is FQGNSA. The CDR3 is made up of 13 amino acids. The V end lost 5 bases, the J end lost 1 base, and 8 bases lay between the germline ends. The CDR3 coding sequence is TGTGCCAGCAGCGCCGCGGCGAACACTGAAGCTTTCTTT. Translation: CASSAAANTEAFF. The full variable domain, its missing parts supplied by reference TRBV7-2 and TRBJ1-1, is GAGVSQSPSNKVTEKGKDVELRCDPISGHTALYWYRQSLGQGLEFLIYFQGNSAPDKSGLPSDRFSAERTGGSVSTLTIQRTQQEDSAVYLCASSAAANTEAFFGQGTRLTVV.

This clonotype was seen ten or more times. This chain joins TRBV25-1 and TRBJ1-5; no clear D. Trimming stripped 6 bases from V and 5 bases from J, with 17 bases between. The CDR3 is made up of 15 amino acids. CDR1 and CDR2 from the germline V gene are MGHDK and SYGVNS. The CDR3 nucleotides read TGTGCCAGCAGCCCAACGGACGCTGGAGATCAGCCCCAGCATTTT. Its translation: CASSPTDAGDQPQHF.

This clonotype was found a few times. This chain links TRBV20-1 with TRBJ1-5; D not resolved. The CDR3 has 16 residues. V gave up 0 bases and J gave up 4 bases, with 16 bases separating them. Germline CDR1 and CDR2: DFQATT and SNEGSKA (reference sequence). The CDR3 sequence is CSARDHSLLTNQPQHF. In DNA, the CDR3 is TGCAGTGCTAGAGATCATTCCTTGTTGACGAATCAGCCCCAGCATTTT.

Ten or more counts support this clonotype. The chain combines TRBV7-6 with TRBJ1-2; 7 nucleotides line up with TRBD1. CDR1 SGHVS and CDR2 FNYEAQ come from the germline V gene. Unmatched junction bases numbered 13, after V lost 5 bases and J lost 4 bases. The CDR3 covers 16 residues. The CDR3 spells CASSQDPTGPRYGYTF. The CDR3 DNA is TGTGCCAGCAGCCAAGACCCGACAGGGCCCCGCTATGGCTACACCTTC.

This clonotype has a handful of counts. This rearrangement joins TRBV18 to TRBJ2-6, with D unclear. CDR1 and CDR2 (germline): KGHSH, LQKENI. The germline V and J ends were trimmed by 0 bases and 4 bases, with 4 bases remaining between them. The CDR3 spans 14 residues. CDR3 region: CASSPPSGANVLTF. CDR3 sequence (DNA): TGTGCCAGCTCACCACCGTCAGGGGCCAACGTCCTGACTTTC.

There are a few counts of this clonotype. The J gene is TRBJ2-1, the V gene TRBV24-1, with 12 nucleotides matching TRBD2. CDR3 length equals 16 residues. Germline V gives CDR1 KGHDR, CDR2 SFDVKD. V lost 9 bases to trimming and J lost 8 bases; unmatched junction nucleotides: 13. The CDR3 DNA follows: TGTGCCACCCAGAGTACTAGCGGGGGGTCCTTCTATGAGCAGTTCTTC. The encoded protein is CATQSTSGGSFYEQFF.

This clonotype was found many times. The chain couples TRBV7-2 to TRBJ2-1; either TRBD1 or TRBD2 may supply D (5 bases each). This CDR3 contains 15 residues. The germline gives CDR1 SGHTA, CDR2 FQGNSA. Trimming pared 4 bases from V and 0 bases from J, leaving 10 bases between. CDR3 coding DNA: TGTGCCAGCAGCTCCGAGGGGAGCTCCTACAATGAGCAGTTCTTC. Residues: CASSSEGSSYNEQFF.

In its sample, this clonotype is medium-sized. The rearrangement joins TRBV28 to TRBJ2-1; D is tentatively TRBD1 or TRBD2 (5 bases each). The CDR3 totals 14 residues. V was cut by 8 bases and J by 8 bases, with 19 bases left in between. Germline loops: CDR1 MDHEN, CDR2 SYDVKM. The CDR3 region is CASGPRGAGDEQFF. The CDR3 region has the DNA TGTGCCAGCGGCCCCCGGGGCGCCGGAGATGAGCAGTTCTTC.

The chain couples TRBV7-2 to TRBJ2-2, with unresolved D. Germline CDR1 and CDR2: SGHTA and FQGNSA. The CDR3 is 15 amino acids. Trimming left V 1 base short and J 6 bases short, with 12 bases between. The CDR3 region is CASSLEVGSPGELFF. CDR3 in DNA: TGTGCCAGCAGCTTAGAAGTGGGAAGTCCCGGGGAGCTGTTTTTT.

This clonotype was counted ten times or more. V usage is TRBV7-9 and J usage is TRBJ2-7, with 8 bases that match TRBD1. From germline, CDR1 is SEHNR and CDR2 FQNEAQ (reference sequence). With 5 bases clipped from V and 3 bases from J, the junction kept 12 bases outside the gene matches. The CDR3 loop spans 16 amino acids. The CDR3 nucleotides read TGTGCCAGCAGCCAATCAGCAGGGACAGGTCACTACGAGCAGTACTTC. Residues: CASSQSAGTGHYEQYF. Full variable domain (outside the CDR3, taken from reference TRBV7-9 and TRBJ2-7): DTGVSQNPRHKITKRGQNVTFRCDPISEHNRLYWYRQTLGQGPEFLTYFQNEAQLEKSRLLSDRFSAERPKGSFSTLEIQRTEQGDSAMYLCASSQSAGTGHYEQYFGPGTRLTVT.

In its sample, this clonotype was seen a few times. The chain has TRBV30 and TRBJ1-5; 10 nucleotides match TRBD1. The V gene's germline CDR1 is GTSNPN and CDR2 SVGIG (reference sequence). CDR3 length: 18 residues. With V trimmed by 2 bases and J by 1 base, 11 bases remained unmatched. In DNA, the CDR3 is TGTGCCTGGAGTACCGGGACAGGGGTCTTTGGCAGCAATCAGCCCCAGCATTTT. Its translation: CAWSTGTGVFGSNQPQHF.

The chain is built from TRBV12-3 or TRBV12-4 and TRBJ2-5, with D tentatively TRBD2 (5 bases). V lost 3 bases and J lost 3, with 11 bases in between. The CDR3 is 14 amino acids. The CDR3 here is CASSFREREETQYF. For the CDR3, the DNA is TGTGCCAGCAGTTTTCGGGAAAGAGAAGAGACCCAGTACTTC.